The clone carrying this T cell receptor (beta chain) showed up just a few times. The entry originates in a study of long-term antiretroviral therapy in people with HIV. At the survey level, the v3.0 immunoSEQ assay was run. TCRdb's copy holds only in-frame clones and misses some; the assay was immunoSEQ multiplex PCR. The sample holds about 35,000 clones, around 94% seen once. This CDR3 spans 12 amino acids. CDR1 and CDR2 from the germline V gene are SGDLS and YYNGEE. V gave up 5 bases and J gave up 7 bases; unmatched junction bases: 0. The J gene is TRBJ1-6, the V gene TRBV9; the match to TRBD1 covers 7 bases. Sequenced material: unsorted PBMCs, taken 4.1 years after starting antiretroviral therapy. The receptor comes from a woman aged 45-65 years with HIV. The CDR3 loop is CASRQGNSPLHF. CDR3 sequence (DNA): TGTGCCAGCAGACAGGGGAATTCACCCCTCCACTTT.